The clone carrying this T cell receptor beta chain rates as medium-sized. Its antigen is unknown. This specimen comes from a study of early T cells in non-severe SARS-CoV-2 infection. Study-wide context: Investigators sequenced bulk RNA drawn from unsorted whole blood, and chains remained unpaired.

Study results and limitations: VDJdb-based annotation leaned toward anti-spike CD8 responses and missed private and CD4 specificities.

Individual cDNA molecules received unique molecular identifiers during library preparation. A single record per CDR3 protein comes from TCRdb applying MiXCR to the 5' RACE reads. The table lists roughly 9,200 distinct CDR3 sequences, 4% to 5.5% of them singletons. Trimming stripped 3 bases from V and 3 bases from J, with 7 bases between. The CDR3 spans 13 residues. Germline loops: CDR1 SEHNR, CDR2 FQNEAQ (reference sequence). The source of this sequence is an adult who was a healthcare worker with PCR-confirmed SARS-CoV-2 infection or an uninfected control (not recorded which). The chain carries TRBV7-9 and TRBJ2-3; possibly TRBD1 for D (6 bases). Source material: whole blood. The CDR3 spells CASSLGATDTQYF. In nucleotides, the CDR3 is TGTGCCAGCAGCTTGGGGGCTACAGATACGCAGTATTTT. Combining the CDR3 with reference TRBV7-9 and TRBJ2-3 gives the whole variable domain DTGVSQNPRHKITKRGQNVTFRCDPISEHNRLYWYRQTLGQGPEFLTYFQNEAQLEKSRLLSDRFSAERPKGSFSTLEIQRTEQGDSAMYLCASSLGATDTQYFGPGTRLTVL.